These T cell receptor beta chains were read from a single sample in a study of blood T cell repertoires in COVID-19. Using immunoSEQ multiplex PCR, the repertoire was profiled, and TCRdb retains in-frame clones only, with some absent. This table holds under 250,000 clones, about 84% found once. Sequencing was done on a sample of peripheral blood. Every receptor here comes from a man of 80 years or more with acute or convalescent COVID-19. Both conserved end residues are part of each CDR3. The order of the fields is J gene, D gene, clone size, V gene, CDR3 DNA, CDR3 protein. D genes are given only for firm matches. Only part of the rows carry a size: once, few, many, or a class if the clone is expanded.

J: TRBJ1-2; D: TRBD1; size: -; V: TRBV12-3/TRBV12-4; DNA: TGTGCCAGCAGTCAGGGACAGTATGGCTACACCTTC; CDR3: CASSQGQYGYTF
J: TRBJ2-5; D: -; size: -; V: TRBV11-2; DNA: TGTGCCAGCAGCTTAGGTCTCGGCAGGGAAGAGACCCAGTACTTC; CDR3: CASSLGLGREETQYF
J: TRBJ2-3; D: TRBD1; size: once; V: TRBV28; DNA: TGTGCCAGCAGAGGTCCGGGACAGGGATATGGTCCAGATACGCAGTATTTT; CDR3: CASRGPGQGYGPDTQYF
J: TRBJ2-3; D: TRBD1; size: -; V: TRBV10-2; DNA: TGCGCCAGCAGTGAGTCGAGCCGGACAGGGGGAGCCCCGAGGGCTACGCAGTATTTT; CDR3: CASSESSRTGGAPRATQYF
J: TRBJ2-7; D: TRBD2; size: -; V: TRBV9; DNA: TGTGCCAGCAGCGCCGTAGCGGGGTGGCCTGGGGAGCAGTACTTC; CDR3: CASSAVAGWPGEQYF
J: TRBJ2-5; D: TRBD2; size: once; V: TRBV5-1; DNA: TGCGCCAGCAGCTTGGCCGGGACTAGCGGGTTAAAGACCCAGTACTTC; CDR3: CASSLAGTSGLKTQYF
J: TRBJ2-7; D: TRBD1; size: -; V: TRBV2; DNA: TGTGCCAGCAGTGAGCAGGGGGAAGGGGAGCAGTACTTC; CDR3: CASSEQGEGEQYF
J: TRBJ1-1; D: -; size: -; V: TRBV7-2; DNA: TGTGCCAGCAGCTTAGACAGTGAAGCTTTCTTT; CDR3: CASSLDSEAFF
J: TRBJ1-2; D: -; size: -; V: TRBV3-1/TRBV3-2; DNA: TGTGCCAGCAGCCAAAGCGGGGGCGCAAGGTCTGGCTACACCTTC; CDR3: CASSQSGGARSGYTF
J: TRBJ1-2; D: -; size: -; V: TRBV20-1; DNA: TGCAGTGCTAGTGCCGGGTCGCGTGGCTACACCTTC; CDR3: CSASAGSRGYTF
J: TRBJ2-3; D: -; size: -; V: TRBV29-1; DNA: TGCAGCGTTGCCCCAAAATCTACCCGTGGGCAGTATTTT; CDR3: CSVAPKSTRGQYF
J: TRBJ1-5; D: -; size: -; V: TRBV4-3; DNA: TGCGCCAGCAGCCAAGATGGGGGGGCGGCGAATCAGCCCCAGCATTTT; CDR3: CASSQDGGAANQPQHF
J: TRBJ1-2; D: -; size: -; V: TRBV2; DNA: TGTGCCAGCAGTCCCGCCGCAGTACTAATATATGGCTACACCTTC; CDR3: CASSPAAVLIYGYTF
J: TRBJ1-6; D: -; size: -; V: TRBV19; DNA: TGTGCCAGTAGCATCGGGATCGGGGATTCACCCCTCCACTTT; CDR3: CASSIGIGDSPLHF
J: TRBJ1-1; D: TRBD1; size: -; V: TRBV19; DNA: TGTGCCAGTAGTATAGTCAGACAGGGAGGCACTGAAGCTTTCTTT; CDR3: CASSIVRQGGTEAFF
J: TRBJ1-4; D: -; size: -; V: TRBV27; DNA: TGTGCCAGCAGTTTAATTCAGGGAACTAATGAAAAACTGTTTTTT; CDR3: CASSLIQGTNEKLFF
J: TRBJ2-5; D: -; size: -; V: TRBV7-6; DNA: TGTGCCAGCAGCTTAGGAGGGGGCGCGGGGCTTCTTATGTACTTC; CDR3: CASSLGGGAGLLMYF
J: TRBJ2-2; D: TRBD2; size: -; V: TRBV27; DNA: TGTGCCAGCAGTGCGCGAGGGGCTAGCGGGAGGGCCAATGGGACCGGGGAGCTGTTTTTT; CDR3: CASSARGASGRANGTGELFF
J: TRBJ1-1; D: -; size: -; V: TRBV28; DNA: TGTGCCAGCAGACCCCCGCGGGGTACGGGGACTGAAGCTTTCTTT; CDR3: CASRPPRGTGTEAFF
J: TRBJ1-5; D: -; size: -; V: TRBV28; DNA: TGTGCCAGCCAGACCGGAGGGGGCAATCAGCCCCAGCATTTT; CDR3: CASQTGGGNQPQHF
J: TRBJ2-2; D: TRBD1; size: -; V: TRBV18; DNA: TGTGCCAGCTCACCATACGAACAGGGGCCCACCGGGGAGCTGTTTTTT; CDR3: CASSPYEQGPTGELFF
J: TRBJ1-6; D: -; size: -; V: TRBV14; DNA: TGTGCCAGCAGCCAAGAATTAGGGGGTAATTCACCCCTCCACTTT; CDR3: CASSQELGGNSPLHF
J: TRBJ1-1; D: -; size: -; V: TRBV6-5; DNA: TGTGCCAGCAGTTACTCTCGGGGTACTGAAGCTTTCTTT; CDR3: CASSYSRGTEAFF
J: TRBJ2-4; D: TRBD1; size: -; V: TRBV7-8; DNA: TGTGCCAGCAGCGACGACAGGGTCATTAACATTCAGTACTTC; CDR3: CASSDDRVINIQYF
J: TRBJ1-5; D: TRBD1; size: -; V: TRBV6-5; DNA: TGTGCCAGCGGACAGGGTTCGGGCAATCAGCCCCAGCATTTT; CDR3: CASGQGSGNQPQHF
J: TRBJ2-1; D: TRBD1; size: -; V: TRBV7-2; DNA: TGTGCCAGCAGCACCGGGACAGCCTACAATGAGCAGTTCTTC; CDR3: CASSTGTAYNEQFF
J: TRBJ2-7; D: TRBD2; size: -; V: TRBV27; DNA: TGTGCCAGCAGTTTACGGCGGGGGAAATACGAGCAGTACTTC; CDR3: CASSLRRGKYEQYF
J: TRBJ2-3; D: TRBD2; size: -; V: TRBV6-4; DNA: TGTGCCAGCAGTGAGCGGGAGGGCGTCACAGATACGCAGTATTTT; CDR3: CASSEREGVTDTQYF
J: TRBJ1-1; D: -; size: -; V: TRBV10-1; DNA: TGCGCCAGCAGCCCAGGTAGCGGCACTGAAGCTTTCTTT; CDR3: CASSPGSGTEAFF
J: TRBJ1-5; D: TRBD1; size: -; V: TRBV24-1; DNA: TGTGCCACCAGTGATGGACAGGGGATTGGGAATCAGCCCCAGCATTTT; CDR3: CATSDGQGIGNQPQHF
J: TRBJ1-1; D: -; size: -; V: TRBV5-6; DNA: TGTGCCAGCAGCTTGTTTGGTGGAGCCGACACTGAAGCTTTCTTT; CDR3: CASSLFGGADTEAFF
J: TRBJ2-3; D: TRBD2; size: -; V: TRBV4-3; DNA: TGCGCCAGCAGCCAAGGAGCGGGGGGGCCAGGAGATACGCAGTATTTT; CDR3: CASSQGAGGPGDTQYF
J: TRBJ2-1; D: TRBD2; size: -; V: TRBV5-4; DNA: TGTGCCAGCAGCGGGGGTGCGGGAGGGCCCCACAATGAGCAGTTCTTC; CDR3: CASSGGAGGPHNEQFF
J: TRBJ2-1; D: TRBD2; size: -; V: TRBV19; DNA: TGTGCCAGTACGGGCGGGGGGATCGGAGTAGGATTCGATGAGCAGTTCTTC; CDR3: CASTGGGIGVGFDEQFF
J: TRBJ2-5; D: TRBD1; size: -; V: TRBV2; DNA: TGTGCCAGCACTAGAGACAGGGGACGAGAGACCCAGTACTTC; CDR3: CASTRDRGRETQYF
J: TRBJ1-6; D: -; size: -; V: TRBV27; DNA: TGTGCCAGCAGTTTGTTAGCCCAAAGCTCCTATAATTCACCCCTCCACTTT; CDR3: CASSLLAQSSYNSPLHF
J: TRBJ1-6; D: -; size: -; V: TRBV7-9; DNA: TGTGCCAGCAGCTTAGCGGCAGGGGCCCTCCACTTT; CDR3: CASSLAAGALHF
J: TRBJ2-3; D: -; size: -; V: TRBV6-2/TRBV6-3; DNA: TGTGCCAGCAGTTCTAGCGCCGTCGGGACGCAGTATTTT; CDR3: CASSSSAVGTQYF
J: TRBJ2-7; D: -; size: -; V: TRBV6-5; DNA: TGTGCCAGCAGCCTGTCTGGCCGGCGGGACGAGCAGTACTTC; CDR3: CASSLSGRRDEQYF
J: TRBJ2-1; D: -; size: -; V: TRBV3-1/TRBV3-2; DNA: TGTGCCAGCAGCCAAGAGCACAGTTCCAATGAGCAGTTCTTC; CDR3: CASSQEHSSNEQFF
J: TRBJ1-1; D: TRBD1; size: -; V: TRBV12-5; DNA: TGTGCTAGTGGTTTATACAGGGGTGAGGGTGAAGCTTTCTTT; CDR3: CASGLYRGEGEAFF
J: TRBJ1-1; D: -; size: once; V: TRBV7-9; DNA: TGTGCCAGCAGCTTGGGCAGGGCTGGCACTGAAGCTTTCTTT; CDR3: CASSLGRAGTEAFF
J: TRBJ2-1; D: -; size: -; V: TRBV24-1; DNA: TGTGCCACCAGTGATCACACCCTTACAGGGCCCCCCTACAATGAGCAGTTCTTC; CDR3: CATSDHTLTGPPYNEQFF
J: TRBJ2-1; D: TRBD2; size: -; V: TRBV7-3; DNA: TGTGCCAGCAGCCCTTCGCTAGCGGGCTCCTCCTACAATGAGCAGTTCTTC; CDR3: CASSPSLAGSSYNEQFF
J: TRBJ2-2; D: -; size: -; V: TRBV19; DNA: TGTGCCAGTAGGCCTCGGGCGAACACCGGGGAGCTGTTTTTT; CDR3: CASRPRANTGELFF
J: TRBJ2-1; D: -; size: few; V: TRBV7-2; DNA: TGTGCCAGCAGCCTTTCCAACAGGGTCCGGGAGCAGTTCTTC; CDR3: CASSLSNRVREQFF
J: TRBJ2-7; D: -; size: -; V: TRBV5-1; DNA: TGCGCCAGCAGACTAGGGGGTTACGAGCAGTACTTC; CDR3: CASRLGGYEQYF
J: TRBJ2-7; D: -; size: -; V: TRBV4-1; DNA: TGCGCCAGCAGCCAAGATAGCAAGGTTTCCTACGAGCAGTACTTC; CDR3: CASSQDSKVSYEQYF
J: TRBJ2-7; D: -; size: -; V: TRBV5-1; DNA: TGCGCCAGCAGCCTCCCCTCCTACGAGCAGTACTTC; CDR3: CASSLPSYEQYF
J: TRBJ2-3; D: TRBD1; size: -; V: TRBV5-1; DNA: TGCGCCAGCAGCTTAGGGACAGGTCGGACGGCCGATACGCAGTATTTT; CDR3: CASSLGTGRTADTQYF
J: TRBJ1-6; D: TRBD1; size: once; V: TRBV27; DNA: TGTGCCAGCAGTTCCCAGGACAGGGGCTATAGCTCCTATAATTCACCCCTCCACTTT; CDR3: CASSSQDRGYSSYNSPLHF